The present T cell receptor beta chain was sequenced within a study of human T cells and chemical hapten exposure. Study-level background: How much TCR each sample yielded varied, mostly because pooled library volumes differed slightly.

Library preparation tagged each individual cDNA molecule with a unique molecular identifier. Under the authors' procedure: Samples contained a median of roughly 99,000 TCRs, with a range of roughly 23,224 to 700,000. MiXCR, run by TCRdb on the 5' RACE reads, gives a single entry per CDR3 protein. It is TCRdb's table, rather than the study itself, that gives the V and J calls and clone size. The sample records approximately 150,000 distinct CDR3 sequences, 4.1% being singletons. Germline V CDR1 and CDR2: SGHVS, FQNEAQ. This CDR3 is 14 amino acids long. Trimming removed 5 bases from V and 3 bases from J, with 13 bases in between. Total RNA came from unfractionated whole blood. The study's findings and limits: Counts of TCRs above 1 in 1000 frequency stayed unchanged with DPC sensitization.

This clonotype was seen many times. Its target is unknown. The V and J genes are TRBV7-8 and TRBJ1-1; TRBD1 is a possible D gene (5 bases). The clonotype comes from a female donor in good health. DNA of the CDR3: TGTGCCAGCAGCCTCACGTGGGGGGACACTGAAGCTTTCTTT. Its translation is CASSLTWGDTEAFF.